This record looks at one T cell receptor (beta chain) sequence and its context. The antigen is undetermined. The data belong to a study of blood T cells in healthy people across ages. Study-wide context: Per two T cells, template switching captured roughly one barcoded beta molecule. The study, taken as a whole, reports: Both higher diversity and more naive CD4+ cells marked long-lived donors when set against aged donors.

The CDR3 covers 16 residues. Trimming removed 5 bases from V and 9 bases from J; junction bases left unmatched: 11. Per the germline V gene, CDR1 is LGHNA and CDR2 is YNFKEQ. Then a second PCR, running about 6 to 12 cycles, was carried out with a sample-barcoded 5' primer and a J-beta primer mix. The template-switch adaptor was a 5' adaptor with 12 random nucleotides. It tagged each cDNA molecule. TCRdb reprocessed the 5' RACE reads via MiXCR and lists one record per CDR3 protein. In the table there are fewer than 2,000,000 distinct CDR3 sequences, approximately 32% of which are singletons. Individuals who donated were healthy Caucasians from Russia aged 6 to 90.

The chain uses TRBV4-2 and TRBJ2-5, with TRBD2 matching 14 bases. The TCR sequence derives from a woman aged 30 to 39 in good health. The sequencing sample was made of blood. The chain's CDR3 is CASSSRLAGGEGAQYF. CDR3 coding DNA: TGTGCCAGCAGCTCTAGACTAGCGGGAGGGGAAGGAGCCCAGTACTTC.